The 26 T cell receptor beta chains below all came from one sample that was sequenced in a study of glioma-infiltrating T cells after dendritic cell vaccination (dated by TCRdb to 2016 to 2017). Libraries were built with the immunoSEQ multiplex PCR assay. TCRdb mirrors the immuneACCESS table, restricted to in-frame sequences. Some clones are absent from its copies; in checked studies, under half trace to an unresolved V gene, and the reason for the others is unknown. Within this sample are over 65,000 clones, with around 84% of them counted one time only. The biggest ten clones account for about 9.3% of the sample. The intended sense of this specimen's time point label: after dendritic cell vaccination, including at tumor progression/relapse. Specimen: blood, collected after dendritic cell vaccination. Receptors were obtained from a human donor with glioblastoma.

This chain connects TRBV5-5 to TRBJ2-7; possible D gene TRBD2, 5 bases. V was pared by 2 bases and J by 7 bases, with 13 bases between. CDR1 is SGHKS, CDR2 YYEKEE, per germline (reference sequence). This CDR3 is 13 amino acids long. As DNA, the CDR3 is TGTGCCAGCAGCTTTGACAAGAAGCGGGAGCAGTACTTC. This encodes CASSFDKKREQYF.

Worth noting for this clone: One junction end does not reproduce the germline sequence, and a read error may be involved. The same CDR3 is also encoded by other DNA sequences in this sample. J is TRBJ2-7 and V is TRBV5-6; 8 bases are shared with TRBD1. This CDR3 is built from 13 residues. Looked up from germline, CDR1 is SGHDT and CDR2 is YYEEEE. CDR3 amino acids: CASSQRTGREQYF. The CDR3 coding sequence is TGCGCCAGCAGCCAAAGGACAGGGAGGGAGCAGTACTTC.

The rearrangement links TRBV4-1 to TRBJ1-3; 8 positions agree with TRBD1. Germline CDR1 MGHRA, CDR2 YSYEKL. Trimming removed 2 bases from V and 4 bases from J; junction bases left unmatched: 7. The CDR3 totals 16 residues. CDR3 sequence: CASSQTGQGQGNTIYF. The CDR3 DNA reads as TGCGCCAGCAGCCAAACCGGACAGGGCCAGGGAAACACCATATATTTT.

The chain joins TRBV7-6 to TRBJ2-3, with D perhaps matching TRBD1 (6 bases). Trimming took 0 bases from V and 3 from J, leaving 10 bases between them. In germline, CDR1 is SGHVS, CDR2 FNYEAQ. The CDR3 loop spans 15 amino acids. The CDR3: CASSLAGAATDTQYF. Here the CDR3 DNA reads TGTGCCAGCAGCTTAGCGGGGGCAGCGACAGATACGCAGTATTTT.

This sequence joins TRBV13 and TRBJ1-1; the D gene is possibly TRBD1 (6 bases). The CDR3 sequence is 16 residues long. In germline, CDR1 is PRHDT, CDR2 FYEKMQ (reference sequence). The V gene lost 3 bases and the J gene lost 1 base, with 15 bases spanning the gap. The CDR3 DNA reads as TGTGCCAGCAGCTTGGGCTGGGGGGGGCCGAACACTGAAGCTTTCTTT. Its protein is CASSLGWGGPNTEAFF.

Only one count was recorded for this clone. The chain has TRBV28 and TRBJ1-5; D call uncertain. Between the trimmed V and J ends, which lost 0 bases and 1 base, there was a span of 13 bases. There are 17 residues in the CDR3. Germline V lookup: CDR1 MDHEN, CDR2 SYDVKM. In DNA form, the CDR3 reads TGTGCCAGCAGTTTATGGCAGGTAGCGGTAAGCAATCAGCCCCAGCATTTT. It yields the protein CASSLWQVAVSNQPQHF.

The chain uses TRBV19 and TRBJ1-4; possibly TRBD1 for D (5 bases). Trimming shortened V by 1 base and J by 8 bases, and 11 bases separated the two germline ends. Per germline, CDR1 LNHDA and CDR2 SQIVND (reference sequence). CDR3 length: 14 residues. The CDR3 region is CASSIGQGGEKLFF. As DNA, the CDR3 is TGTGCCAGTAGTATAGGGCAGGGCGGAGAAAAACTGTTTTTT. Supplemented by reference TRBV19 and TRBJ1-4, the full variable domain reads DGGITQSPKYLFRKEGQNVTLSCEQNLNHDAMYWYRQDPGQGLRLIYYSQIVNDFQKGDIAEGYSVSREKKESFPLTVTSAQKNPTAFYLCASSIGQGGEKLFFGSGTQLSVL.

The genes are TRBV4-2 and TRBJ2-7; 7 positions agree with TRBD2. The CDR3 length is 15 residues. Germline V gene sequence: CDR1 LGHNA, CDR2 YNFKEQ. After removal of 3 bases from V and 4 bases from J, the junction contained 9 bases not matched to a gene. CDR3 bases: TGTGCCAGCAGCCAGGACGGACTAGTAGAGTACGAGCAGTACTTC. Translated, it gives CASSQDGLVEYEQYF.

The V and J genes are TRBV6-5 and TRBJ1-6; 7 bases match TRBD1. Losses at the gene ends were 5 bases for V and 9 bases for J; bases not matched to a gene: 7. From germline, CDR1 is MNHEY and CDR2 SVGAGI. The CDR3 is 14 residues long. CDR3 coding DNA: TGTGCCAGCAGTCGAGGGGGCGCGGGTTCACCCCTCCACTTT. This gives the protein CASSRGGAGSPLHF.

The chain links TRBV30 to TRBJ1-1; no firm D call. CDR3 size: 13 residues. Germline-derived CDR1 and CDR2 are GTSNPN and SVGIG (reference sequence). V dropped 0 bases and J dropped 10 bases, with 15 bases sitting between them. The CDR3 DNA reads as TGTGCCTGGAGTGTAGGTCAGGCCCAGAGAGCTTTCTTT. It yields the protein CAWSVGQAQRAFF.

This clone is a singleton in its sample. Germline is not matched at one junction end, which may reflect a read error. The chain uses TRBV7-8 and TRBJ2-7; D may be TRBD1 or TRBD2 (6 bases each). Germline values: CDR1 SGHVS, CDR2 FQNEAQ. The CDR3 contains 16 residues. CDR3 region: CASSLGRTAMRYEQYF. CDR3 DNA: TGTGCCAGCAGTTTAGGGAGGACAGCGATGAGGTACGAGCAGTACTTC.

The chain links TRBV27 to TRBJ2-1; 9 bases fit TRBD2. The junction had 7 bases not matched to a gene; V was cut back by 6 bases and J by 4 bases. The germline gives CDR1 MNHEY, CDR2 SMNVEV (reference sequence). There are 15 residues in the CDR3. The CDR3 loop reads CASRPWTSEYNEQFF. In DNA form, the CDR3 reads TGTGCCAGCAGACCTTGGACTAGCGAGTACAATGAGCAGTTCTTC.

The chain couples TRBV11-3 to TRBJ2-3; no clear D gene. Trimming took 4 bases from V and 0 from J, leaving 2 bases between them. The CDR3 contains 12 residues. Germline CDR1 and CDR2: SGHNT and YENEEA. The CDR3 reads CASSSSTDTQYF. CDR3 sequence (DNA): TGTGCCAGCAGCTCTAGCACAGATACGCAGTATTTT.

This clone was seen only once. The rearrangement joins TRBV5-6 to TRBJ1-2, with 9 bases matching TRBD1. The germline CDR1 and CDR2 sequences are SGHDT and YYEEEE. The V gene end was trimmed by 0 bases and the J gene end by 4 bases; junction bases not matched to a gene: 4. CDR3 size: 15 residues. Written as DNA, the CDR3 is TGTGCCAGCAGCTTGGACAGGGGGCGCGGCTATGGCTACACCTTC. It codes for CASSLDRGRGYGYTF.

V usage is TRBV30 and J usage is TRBJ2-1; D may be TRBD1 (6 bases). Germline lookup yields CDR1 GTSNPN and CDR2 SVGIG (reference sequence). This CDR3 has 15 residues. V lost 1 base, J lost 7 bases, and 17 bases lay in between. CDR3 protein: CAWSGDKFRGNEQFF. CDR3 coding DNA: TGTGCCTGGAGTGGGGACAAGTTTAGGGGAAATGAGCAGTTCTTC.

The chain couples TRBV5-1 to TRBJ1-4, with unresolved D. Germline V gene lookup returns CDR1 SGHRS and CDR2 YFSETQ. CDR3 length: 14 amino acids. V was cut by 4 bases and J by 0 bases, with 7 bases left in between. The CDR3 reads CASSPRATNEKLFF. The CDR3 DNA is TGCGCCAGCAGCCCCCGTGCAACTAATGAAAAACTGTTTTTT.

The chain links TRBV4-3 to TRBJ2-2, with a possible D match to TRBD2 (5 bases). Between the trimmed V and J ends, which lost 4 bases and 6 bases, there was a span of 18 bases. Looked up from germline, CDR1 is LGHNA and CDR2 is YSLEER. CDR3 size: 16 residues. CDR3 amino acids: CASSLRWVGNPGELFF. The DNA of the CDR3 is TGCGCCAGCAGCCTACGCTGGGTCGGGAATCCCGGGGAGCTGTTTTTT.

V usage is TRBV5-1 and J usage is TRBJ2-7; D is perhaps TRBD1 (6 bases). There are 14 residues in the CDR3. Germline V CDR1 and CDR2: SGHRS, YFSETQ. V lost 0 bases to trimming and J lost 7 bases, with 14 bases between them. This CDR3 reads CASSLVAGAREQYF. The DNA for the CDR3 is TGCGCCAGCAGCTTGGTGGCAGGGGCGAGGGAGCAGTACTTC.

The chain joins TRBV28 to TRBJ1-2; D is undetermined. V lost 5 bases to trimming and J lost 5 bases, with 15 bases between them. Germline V gives CDR1 MDHEN, CDR2 SYDVKM. This CDR3 is 14 amino acids long. The CDR3 sequence is CASSLYGGSYGYTF. Written as DNA, the CDR3 is TGTGCCAGCAGTCTCTACGGAGGGAGTTATGGCTACACCTTC.

The V gene is TRBV7-9, the J gene TRBJ2-1; the match to TRBD2 covers 9 bases. Germline-derived CDR1 and CDR2 are SEHNR and FQNEAQ (reference sequence). The CDR3 contains 17 residues. Trimming took 0 bases from V and 0 from J; bases not matched to a gene: 3. The CDR3 sequence: CASSLASSGDSYNEQFF. CDR3 bases: TGTGCCAGCAGCTTAGCTTCTAGCGGGGACTCCTACAATGAGCAGTTCTTC.

This sequence joins TRBV9 and TRBJ2-5, with 8 nucleotides matching TRBD2. The CDR3 extends over 14 amino acids. Germline CDR1 reads SGDLS; CDR2 reads YYNGEE. V gave up 1 base and J gave up 5 bases; unmatched junction bases: 4. Here the CDR3 reads CASSVTQRGETQYF. CDR3 DNA: TGTGCCAGCAGCGTAACGCAGCGGGGGGAGACCCAGTACTTC.

This clone was seen a few times. The rearrangement joins TRBV7-8 to TRBJ2-5; 7 bases match TRBD2. The CDR3 has 14 amino acids. Germline V lookup: CDR1 SGHVS, CDR2 FQNEAQ. J was trimmed by 0 bases and V by 5 bases; bases with no gene match: 3. In DNA, the CDR3 is TGTGCCAGCAGCCTTGGGACTAACCAAGAGACCCAGTACTTC. Its protein product is CASSLGTNQETQYF.

The gene calls are TRBV6-6 and TRBJ2-7, with D perhaps TRBD1 (5 bases). Trimming took 0 bases from V and 3 from J, leaving 9 bases between them. This CDR3 has 14 amino acids. CDR1 is MNHNY and CDR2 is SVGAGI in the germline V gene (reference sequence). CDR3 nucleotide sequence: TGTGCCAGCAGTTACTCGCAGGGCGGCTACGAGCAGTACTTC. This encodes CASSYSQGGYEQYF.

V usage is TRBV6-6 and J usage is TRBJ2-5, with D possibly TRBD1 on 5 matching bases. V lost 2 bases and J lost 3, with 7 bases in between. The length of the CDR3 is 13 residues. Germline V gene data show CDR1 as MNHNY and CDR2 as SVGAGI (reference sequence). The CDR3 spells CASSYGAEETQYF. For the CDR3, the DNA is TGTGCCAGCAGTTACGGGGCAGAAGAGACCCAGTACTTC.

This rearrangement joins TRBV6-5 to TRBJ1-2; D possibly corresponds to TRBD1 (5 bases). The germline V gene encodes CDR1 MNHEY and CDR2 SVGAGI. This CDR3 contains 15 residues. Deletions cut 10 bases from V and 0 bases from J, with 18 bases between. CDR3 nucleotide sequence: TGTGCCAACCTAAGGGCGACAGCAGCTAACTATGGCTACACCTTC. Its protein is CANLRATAANYGYTF.

Only one count was recorded for this clone. V usage is TRBV28 and J usage is TRBJ1-2; the D is unclear. The CDR3 spans 14 residues. Germline CDR1 is MDHEN and CDR2 is SYDVKM. Trimming removed 6 bases at V and 2 bases at J, with 13 bases between. As DNA, the CDR3 is TGTGCCAGCAGCCCTAGAGAAAGGAACTATGGCTACACCTTC. Translating gives CASSPRERNYGYTF.